This T cell receptor beta chain was captured by sequencing in a study of neurological immune-mediated disorders. The study's findings and limits: Falling below healthy controls, multiple sclerosis showed the least TCR clonal expansion, while HTLV-1-associated myelopathy showed the most.

Details on this clonotype: Its antigen is unknown.

Germline V gives CDR1 MDHEN, CDR2 SYDVKM. The CDR3 totals 14 residues. Losses at the gene ends were 7 bases for V and 6 bases for J; bases not matched to a gene: 7. MiXCR, run by TCRdb on the 5' RACE reads, gives a single entry per CDR3 protein. The sample has 25,000 or so distinct CDR3 sequences; roughly 12% are singletons. The source is a man in his 60s in good health. The sequenced sample consisted of PBMCs. The chain carries TRBV28 and TRBJ1-3; 9 nucleotides line up with TRBD1. Here the CDR3 DNA reads TGTGCCAGCACGGGACAGGGAATAGTAAACACCATATATTTT. Translated, it gives CASTGQGIVNTIYF.